This is a list of T cell receptor beta chains from one sample in a study of T cells in Graves' hyperthyroidism and ophthalmopathy. Using its own MiXCR run on the multiplex PCR reads, TCRdb lists one record per CDR3 protein. Of some 210,000 distinct CDR3 sequences in the sample, 17% are singletons; the top ten hold approximately 50%. The sample taken for sequencing was blood. Source of these receptors: a middle-aged man with Graves' hyperthyroidism. CDR3s include the opening cysteine and the closing phenylalanine or tryptophan. The D gene is left open where the match is weak. Not all rows give a size; the values are once, few, many and, for expanded clones, a class.

>NA|many|TRBJ1-2|TRBV13
TGTGCCAGCAGCTTACGGTCCTATGGCTACACCTTC
CASSLRSYGYTF
>TRBD1|many|TRBJ2-2|TRBV12-3/TRBV12-4
TGTGCCAGCAGTTCGGGACAGGGGGATGTAGCGGGAGTTGCCGGGGAGCTGTTTTTT
CASSSGQGDVAGVAGELFF
>NA|NA|TRBJ1-2|TRBV12-3/TRBV12-4
TGTGCCAGCACCCCGGAGGATCGCCTTTACTATGGCTACACCTTC
CASTPEDRLYYGYTF
>NA|many|TRBJ2-5|TRBV4-1
TGCGCCAGCAGCCAAGATTACGTATGGGAGACCCAGTACTTC
CASSQDYVWETQYF
>TRBD1|many|TRBJ2-1|TRBV12-3/TRBV12-4
TGTGCCAGCAGTCCAGGGGGAGTAGTTTACAATGAGCAGTTCTTC
CASSPGGVVYNEQFF
>TRBD2|few|TRBJ2-1|TRBV19
TGTGCCAGTAGGGGCGGGAGGCACTCCTACAATGAGCAGTTCTTC
CASRGGRHSYNEQFF
>NA|many|TRBJ2-3|TRBV18
TGTGCCAGCTCACCACCGGCTGGGGAACGTACAGATACGCAGTATTTT
CASSPPAGERTDTQYF
>TRBD1|NA|TRBJ1-4|TRBV5-1
TGCGCCAGCACCGGAGAGGCAGGGGGCTCCGAAAAACTGTTTTTT
CASTGEAGGSEKLFF
>TRBD2|few|TRBJ2-2|TRBV5-1
TGCGCCAGCAGCTCGGGACTAGCGGGAGGCCGGGAGCTGTTTTTT
CASSSGLAGGRELFF
>TRBD2|few|TRBJ2-2|TRBV7-3
TGTGCCAGCAGCTCCGAAAAAACTAGCGGGAGGACCCGACCCGGGGAGCTGTTTTTT
CASSSEKTSGRTRPGELFF
>TRBD1|NA|TRBJ2-7|TRBV12-5
TGTGCTAGTGGTCGGGACAGCTCGTACGAGCAGTACTTC
CASGRDSSYEQYF
>NA|few|TRBJ1-3|TRBV12-3/TRBV12-4
TGTGCCAGCAGTTTGGTGGGAGTAAACACCATATATTTT
CASSLVGVNTIYF
>NA|many|TRBJ1-1|TRBV3-1
TGTGCCAGCAGCCAATGGACAGCGGACACTGAAGCTTTCTTT
CASSQWTADTEAFF
>TRBD1|NA|TRBJ1-4|TRBV7-9
TGTGCCAGCAGCTTAACGGAGACAGGGGCCCGAAAACTGTTTTTT
CASSLTETGARKLFF
>TRBD2|many|TRBJ2-2|TRBV12-3/TRBV12-4
TGTGCCAGCAGTTTCTGGTTAGGGTTCGGGACTAGCGGGAGATCGGACACCGGGGAGCTGTTTTTT
CASSFWLGFGTSGRSDTGELFF
>TRBD2|many|TRBJ2-1|TRBV6-1
TGTGCCAGCAGTGAAGGGACTAGCGGGAGCAATGAGCAGTTCTTC
CASSEGTSGSNEQFF
>TRBD2|NA|TRBJ2-1|TRBV5-1
TGCGCCAGCAGCGCCCCTAGCGGGAGCTTGGGGAATGAGCAGTTCTTC
CASSAPSGSLGNEQFF
>TRBD1|NA|TRBJ1-5|TRBV28
TGTGCCAGCAGTTTATTCTCCGGGCGTGTGACAGGGTGGAATCAGCCCCAGCATTTT
CASSLFSGRVTGWNQPQHF